The 5 T cell receptor beta chains listed next were all sequenced from one sample in a study of neurological immune-mediated disorders (dated by TCRdb to the late 2010s). Receptors were amplified or captured by 5' RACE. Sequenced using an Illumina HiSeq 2500. In TCRdb, the public reads were trimmed at Q25 with fastp and aligned with MiXCR, with productive beta chains retained. Rows with one shared CDR3 protein collapse into an entry with the most common genes and DNA. The sample includes 50,000 or so distinct CDR3 sequences, with around 4% observed a single time. The ten largest clones represent roughly 1.5% of the sample. Sequences were obtained from PBMCs. The source is a man aged 25-45 years with multiple sclerosis.

This clonotype was counted at least ten times. The chain combines TRBV6-1 with TRBJ2-7, with 9 bases aligning to TRBD1. V trimming: 5 bases; J trimming: 3 bases; junction bases outside the gene matches: 5. CDR3 length: 14 residues. The germline gives CDR1 MNHNS, CDR2 SASEGT. The CDR3 DNA reads TGTGCCAGCAGTAGACAGGGGGACTTCTACGAGCAGTACTTC. Translation gives CASSRQGDFYEQYF.

This clonotype was counted ten times or more. This chain joins TRBV5-1 and TRBJ1-6, with TRBD1 matching 9 bases. Germline lookup yields CDR1 SGHRS and CDR2 YFSETQ. The CDR3 is 16 amino acids. With V trimmed by 2 bases and J by 6 bases, 6 bases remained unmatched. CDR3: CASSLGTGRSNSPLHF. The CDR3 region has the DNA TGCGCCAGCAGCTTAGGGACAGGGAGGTCTAATTCACCCCTCCACTTT.

This clonotype was seen many times. The rearrangement links TRBV12-3 or TRBV12-4 to TRBJ2-3; 13 bases fit TRBD2. The CDR3 spans 17 residues. The trim removed 6 bases at V and 0 bases at J, leaving 6 bases unmatched. The CDR3 sequence is CASSITSGGASTDTQYF. CDR3 DNA sequence: TGTGCCAGCAGCATCACTAGCGGGGGGGCTAGCACAGATACGCAGTATTTT.

This clonotype has ten or more counts. The J gene is TRBJ2-5, the V gene TRBV5-6, with D possibly matching TRBD2 (6 bases). The CDR3 spans 14 residues. Germline CDR1 is SGHDT and CDR2 is YYEEEE. V lost 4 bases and J 4 bases, leaving 14 bases between the germline ends. Written as DNA, the CDR3 is TGTGCCAGCAGCCCCGGGGGAGCTCGAGAGACCCAGTACTTC. This gives the protein CASSPGGARETQYF.

This rearrangement joins TRBV4-2 to TRBJ2-3, with D possibly matching TRBD2 (5 bases). The CDR3 consists of 17 residues. V shed 0 bases and J shed 0 bases, with 13 bases lying between them. CDR1 and CDR2 (germline): LGHNA, YNFKEQ. The CDR3 reads CASSQDQLVMSTDTQYF. The CDR3 DNA is TGTGCCAGCAGCCAAGATCAACTAGTCATGAGCACAGATACGCAGTATTTT.